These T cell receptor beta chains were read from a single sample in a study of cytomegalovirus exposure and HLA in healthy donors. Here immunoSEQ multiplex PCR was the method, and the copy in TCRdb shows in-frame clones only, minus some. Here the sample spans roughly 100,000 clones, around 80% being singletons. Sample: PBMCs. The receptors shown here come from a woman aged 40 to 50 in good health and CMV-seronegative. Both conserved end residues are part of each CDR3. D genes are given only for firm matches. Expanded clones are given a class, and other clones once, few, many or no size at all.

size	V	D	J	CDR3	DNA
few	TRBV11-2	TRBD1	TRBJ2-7	CASTSGTGSYEQYF	TGTGCCAGCACCTCCGGGACAGGGTCCTACGAGCAGTACTTC
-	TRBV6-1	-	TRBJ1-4	CASSANVERNEKLFF	TGTGCCAGCAGTGCTAACGTCGAGAGAAATGAAAAACTGTTTTTT
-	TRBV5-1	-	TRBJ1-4	CASSSGTPREKLFF	TGCGCCAGCAGCTCCGGGACACCCAGGGAAAAACTGTTTTTT
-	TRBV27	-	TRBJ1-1	CASSVFGNTEAFF	TGTGCCAGCAGTGTTTTCGGGAACACTGAAGCTTTCTTT
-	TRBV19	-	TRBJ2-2	CASRELTSTNYDGELFF	TGTGCCAGTAGAGAACTTACTAGCACCAACTATGACGGGGAGCTGTTTTTT
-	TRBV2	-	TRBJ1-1	CASSVGDTEAFF	TGTGCCAGCAGTGTAGGGGACACTGAAGCTTTCTTT
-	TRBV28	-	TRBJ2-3	CASRSAGLTDTQYF	TGTGCCAGCAGGTCAGCGGGCCTAACAGATACGCAGTATTTT
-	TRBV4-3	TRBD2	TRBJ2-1	CASSRGLAGYNEQFF	TGCGCCAGCAGCCGCGGACTAGCGGGCTACAATGAGCAGTTCTTC
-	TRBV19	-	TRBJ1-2	CASSKGMGEVYGYTF	TGTGCCAGTAGTAAGGGAATGGGGGAGGTCTATGGCTACACCTTC
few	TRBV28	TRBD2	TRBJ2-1	CASSSFQTSVNNEQFF	TGTGCCAGCAGTTCCTTTCAAACTAGCGTCAACAATGAGCAGTTCTTC
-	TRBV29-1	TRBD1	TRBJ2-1	CSGGGQGRGLEQFF	TGCAGCGGCGGAGGACAGGGCCGCGGTCTTGAGCAGTTCTTC
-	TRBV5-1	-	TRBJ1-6	CASSLTGYNSPLHF	TGCGCCAGCAGCTTAACAGGGTATAATTCACCCCTCCACTTT
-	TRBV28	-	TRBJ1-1	CASSLRLLNTEAFF	TGTGCCAGCAGTTTGAGACTACTGAACACTGAAGCTTTCTTT
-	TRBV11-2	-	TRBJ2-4	CASSLDPGGLFIQYF	TGTGCCAGCAGCTTGGACCCAGGGGGGCTATTCATTCAGTACTTC
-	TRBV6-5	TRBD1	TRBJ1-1	CASSYSGAGGSTEAFF	TGTGCCAGCAGTTACTCAGGGGCAGGGGGCTCAACTGAAGCTTTCTTT
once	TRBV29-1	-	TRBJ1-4	CSVSGGAGTNEKLFF	TGCAGCGTTTCGGGGGGCGCGGGAACTAATGAAAAACTGTTTTTT
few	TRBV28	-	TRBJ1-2	CASSYSGLNYGYTF	TGTGCCAGCAGTTACAGCGGACTTAACTATGGCTACACCTTC
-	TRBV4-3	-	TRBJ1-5	CTSSQDRLWGREPQHF	TGCACCAGCAGCCAAGATCGGCTTTGGGGGCGCGAGCCCCAGCATTTT
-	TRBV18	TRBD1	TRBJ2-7	CASSSRTGPSYEQYF	TGTGCCAGCTCATCCCGGACAGGGCCCTCCTACGAGCAGTACTTC
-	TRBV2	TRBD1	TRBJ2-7	CASSLGQGGAYEQYF	TGTGCCAGCAGTTTGGGACAGGGGGGAGCCTACGAGCAGTACTTC
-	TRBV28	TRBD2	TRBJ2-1	CASSGGLPYNEQFF	TGTGCCAGCAGTGGGGGACTACCCTACAATGAGCAGTTCTTC
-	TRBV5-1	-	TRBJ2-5	CASSRTPQETQYF	TGCGCCAGCAGCCGGACACCTCAGGAGACCCAGTACTTC
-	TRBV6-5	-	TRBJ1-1	CASSYGQSGGFTEAFF	TGTGCCAGCAGTTACGGCCAATCGGGAGGGTTCACTGAAGCTTTCTTT
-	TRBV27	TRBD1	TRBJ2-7	CASSIRDSLSYEQYF	TGTGCCAGCAGTATCCGGGACAGCCTTTCCTACGAGCAGTACTTC
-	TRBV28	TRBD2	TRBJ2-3	CASSLFGGSIPDTQYF	TGTGCCAGCAGTTTATTCGGCGGGAGCATCCCAGATACGCAGTATTTT
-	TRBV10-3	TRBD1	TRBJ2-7	CAISEPDSDRGNYEQYF	TGTGCCATCAGTGAGCCAGACTCGGACAGGGGAAACTACGAGCAGTACTTC
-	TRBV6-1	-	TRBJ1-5	CASSEGAGVQPQHF	TGTGCCAGCAGTGAAGGGGCAGGGGTCCAGCCCCAGCATTTT